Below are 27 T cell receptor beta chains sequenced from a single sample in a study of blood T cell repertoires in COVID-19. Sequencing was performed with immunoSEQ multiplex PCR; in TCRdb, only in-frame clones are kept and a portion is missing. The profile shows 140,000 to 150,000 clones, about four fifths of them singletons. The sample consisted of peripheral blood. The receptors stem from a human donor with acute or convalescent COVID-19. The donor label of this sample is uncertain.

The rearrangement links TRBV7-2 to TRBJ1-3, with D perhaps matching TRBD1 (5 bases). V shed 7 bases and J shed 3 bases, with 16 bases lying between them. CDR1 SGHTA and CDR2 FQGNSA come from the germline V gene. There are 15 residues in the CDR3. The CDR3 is CASILGQLYGNTIYF. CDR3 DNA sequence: TGTGCCAGCATCTTGGGGCAGCTTTATGGAAACACCATATATTTT.

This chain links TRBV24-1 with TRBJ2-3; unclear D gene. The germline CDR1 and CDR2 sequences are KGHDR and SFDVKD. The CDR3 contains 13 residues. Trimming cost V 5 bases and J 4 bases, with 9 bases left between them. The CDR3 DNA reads TGTGCCACCAGTGGTACAACCCCAGATACGCAGTATTTT. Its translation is CATSGTTPDTQYF.

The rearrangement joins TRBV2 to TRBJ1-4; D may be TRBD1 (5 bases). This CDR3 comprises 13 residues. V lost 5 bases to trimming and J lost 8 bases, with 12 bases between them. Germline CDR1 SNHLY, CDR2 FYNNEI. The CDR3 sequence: CASSLVKGEKLFF. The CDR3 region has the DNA TGTGCCAGCAGTTTGGTGAAGGGGGAAAAACTGTTTTTT.

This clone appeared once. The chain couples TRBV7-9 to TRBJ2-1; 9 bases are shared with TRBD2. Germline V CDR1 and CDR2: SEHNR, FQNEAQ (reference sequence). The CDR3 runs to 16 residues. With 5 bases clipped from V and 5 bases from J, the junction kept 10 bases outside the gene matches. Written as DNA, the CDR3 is TGTGCCAGCAGCCCCCAGCGGGGGGCCCTAGACAATGAGCAGTTCTTC. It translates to CASSPQRGALDNEQFF. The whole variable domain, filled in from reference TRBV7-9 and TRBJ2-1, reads DTGVSQNPRHKITKRGQNVTFRCDPISEHNRLYWYRQTLGQGPEFLTYFQNEAQLEKSRLLSDRFSAERPKGSFSTLEIQRTEQGDSAMYLCASSPQRGALDNEQFFGPGTRLTVL.

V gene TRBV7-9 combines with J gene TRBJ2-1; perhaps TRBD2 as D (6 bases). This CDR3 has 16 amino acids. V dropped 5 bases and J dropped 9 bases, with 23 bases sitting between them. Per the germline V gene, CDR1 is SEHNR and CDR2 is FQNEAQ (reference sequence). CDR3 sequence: CASSGNGGIAASEQFF. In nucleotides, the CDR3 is TGTGCCAGCAGCGGCAACGGGGGAATTGCGGCCAGTGAGCAGTTCTTC.

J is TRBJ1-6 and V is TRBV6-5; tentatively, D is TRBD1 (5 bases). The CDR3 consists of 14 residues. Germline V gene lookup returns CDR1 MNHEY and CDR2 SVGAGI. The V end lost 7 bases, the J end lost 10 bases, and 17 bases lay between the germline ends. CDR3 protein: CASIQGLELSPLHF. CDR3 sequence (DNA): TGTGCCAGCATCCAGGGACTGGAGTTGTCACCCCTCCACTTT.

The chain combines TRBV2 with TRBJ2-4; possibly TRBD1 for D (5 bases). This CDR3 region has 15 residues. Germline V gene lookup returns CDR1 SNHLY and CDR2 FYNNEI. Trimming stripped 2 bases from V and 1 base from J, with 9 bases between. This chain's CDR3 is CASSEQGLAKNIQYF. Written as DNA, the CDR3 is TGTGCCAGCAGTGAACAGGGTTTGGCCAAAAACATTCAGTACTTC.

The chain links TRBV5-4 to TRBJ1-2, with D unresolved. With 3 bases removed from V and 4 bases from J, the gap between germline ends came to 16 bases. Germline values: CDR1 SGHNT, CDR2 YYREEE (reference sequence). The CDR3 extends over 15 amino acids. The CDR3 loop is CASSSPGSSLYGYTF. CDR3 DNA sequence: TGTGCCAGCAGCTCCCCCGGGTCGAGCCTCTATGGCTACACCTTC.

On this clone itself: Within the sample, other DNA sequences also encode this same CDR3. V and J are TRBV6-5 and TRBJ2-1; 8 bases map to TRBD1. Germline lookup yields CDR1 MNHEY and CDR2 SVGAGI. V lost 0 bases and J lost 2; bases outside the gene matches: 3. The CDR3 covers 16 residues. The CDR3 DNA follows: TGTGCCAGCAGTTACTCGAACAGGGGGGCCTACAATGAGCAGTTCTTC. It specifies CASSYSNRGAYNEQFF.

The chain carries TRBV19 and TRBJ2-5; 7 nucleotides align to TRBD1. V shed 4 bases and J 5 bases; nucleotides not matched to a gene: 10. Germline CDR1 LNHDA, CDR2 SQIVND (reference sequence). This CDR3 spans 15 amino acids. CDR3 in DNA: TGTGCCAGTAGTACGGTGTACAGGGGCGGGGAGACCCAGTACTTC. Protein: CASSTVYRGGETQYF.

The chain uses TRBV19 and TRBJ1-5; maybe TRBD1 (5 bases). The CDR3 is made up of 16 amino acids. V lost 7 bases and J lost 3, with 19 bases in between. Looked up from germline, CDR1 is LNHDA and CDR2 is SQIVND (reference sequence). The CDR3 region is CASKGLGRGSNQPQHF. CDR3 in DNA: TGTGCCAGTAAAGGTCTCGGGAGGGGATCCAATCAGCCCCAGCATTTT.

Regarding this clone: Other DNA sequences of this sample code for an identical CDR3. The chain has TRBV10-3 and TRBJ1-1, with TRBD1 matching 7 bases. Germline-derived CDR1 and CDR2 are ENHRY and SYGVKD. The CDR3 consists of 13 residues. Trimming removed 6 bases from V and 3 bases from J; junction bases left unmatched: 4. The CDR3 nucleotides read TGTGCCATCAGCAGGACAGGAGACACTGAAGCTTTCTTT. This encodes CAISRTGDTEAFF.

The CDR3 region has the DNA TGTGCCAGCAGTCCAACCCGGGGGGAAGAGACCCAGTACTTC. As protein: CASSPTRGEETQYF. The chain joins TRBV5-6 to TRBJ2-5, with 7 bases lining up with TRBD2. The J segment lost 3 bases and the V segment lost 5 bases, leaving 7 bases of the junction unmatched. Germline CDR1 SGHDT, CDR2 YYEEEE. The CDR3 totals 14 residues.

The CDR3 coding sequence is TGCAGCGTTGAAGATGGACAGACTTATGGCTACACCTTC. Translating it yields CSVEDGQTYGYTF. The chain joins TRBV29-1 to TRBJ1-2; tentatively, D is TRBD1 (6 bases). Per germline, CDR1 SQVTM and CDR2 ANQGSEA. The V gene lost 0 bases and the J gene lost 5 bases, with 10 bases spanning the gap. This CDR3 is 13 amino acids long. The complete variable domain, with remaining parts taken from reference TRBV29-1 and TRBJ1-2, reads SAVISQKPSRDICQRGTSLTIQCQVDSQVTMMFWYRQQPGQSLTLIATANQGSEATYESGFVIDKFPISRPNLTFSTLTVSNMSPEDSSIYLCSVEDGQTYGYTFGSGTRLTVV.

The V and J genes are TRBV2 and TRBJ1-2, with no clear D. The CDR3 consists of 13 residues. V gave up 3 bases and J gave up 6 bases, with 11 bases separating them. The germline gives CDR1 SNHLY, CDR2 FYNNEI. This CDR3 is CASSDDIRDGYTF. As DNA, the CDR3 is TGTGCCAGCAGTGACGACATTCGTGATGGCTACACCTTC.

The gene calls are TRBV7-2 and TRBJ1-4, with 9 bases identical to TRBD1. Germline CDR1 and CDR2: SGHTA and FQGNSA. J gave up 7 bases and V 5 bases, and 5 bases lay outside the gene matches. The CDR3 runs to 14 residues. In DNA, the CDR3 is TGTGCCAGCAGCCAGGACAGGGGAGGTGAAAAACTGTTTTTT. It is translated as CASSQDRGGEKLFF.

The CDR3 loop is CASSMERGGSTDTQYF. The CDR3 nucleotides read TGTGCCAGCAGCATGGAGCGGGGGGGAAGTACAGATACGCAGTATTTT. V is TRBV9 and J is TRBJ2-3, with TRBD2 matching 10 bases. Germline assignment: CDR1 SGDLS and CDR2 YYNGEE. The CDR3 covers 16 residues. J lost 3 bases, V lost 4 bases, and 8 bases had no gene match.

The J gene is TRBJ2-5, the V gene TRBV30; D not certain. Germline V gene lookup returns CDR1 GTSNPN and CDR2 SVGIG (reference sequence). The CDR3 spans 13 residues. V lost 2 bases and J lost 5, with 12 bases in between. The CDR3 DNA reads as TGTGCCTGGAGTTCCCCCCTTCGGGAGACCCAGTACTTC. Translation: CAWSSPLRETQYF. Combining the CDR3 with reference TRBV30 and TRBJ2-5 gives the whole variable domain SQTIHQWPATLVQPVGSPLSLECTVEGTSNPNLYWYRQAAGRGLQLLFYSVGIGQISSEVPQNLSASRPQDRQFILSSKKLLLSDSGFYLCAWSSPLRETQYFGPGTRLLVL.

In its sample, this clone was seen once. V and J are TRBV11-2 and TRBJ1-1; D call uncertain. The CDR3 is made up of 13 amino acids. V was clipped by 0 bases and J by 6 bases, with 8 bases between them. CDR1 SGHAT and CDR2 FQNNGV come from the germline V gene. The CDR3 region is CASSLDRNSEAFF. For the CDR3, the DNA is TGTGCCAGCAGCTTAGATAGAAATTCTGAAGCTTTCTTT.

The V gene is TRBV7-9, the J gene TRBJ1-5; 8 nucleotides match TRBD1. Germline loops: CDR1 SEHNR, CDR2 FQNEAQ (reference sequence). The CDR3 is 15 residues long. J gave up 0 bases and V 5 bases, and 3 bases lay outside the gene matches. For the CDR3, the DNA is TGTGCCAGCAGCACCGGGACAGGTAGCAATCAGCCCCAGCATTTT. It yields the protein CASSTGTGSNQPQHF.

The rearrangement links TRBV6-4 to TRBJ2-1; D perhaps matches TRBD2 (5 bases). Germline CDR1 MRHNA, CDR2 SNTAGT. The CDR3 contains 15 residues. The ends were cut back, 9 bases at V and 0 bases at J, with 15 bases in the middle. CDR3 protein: CASSASYSSYNEQFF. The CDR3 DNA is TGTGCCAGTTCAGCTAGCTATAGCTCCTACAATGAGCAGTTCTTC.

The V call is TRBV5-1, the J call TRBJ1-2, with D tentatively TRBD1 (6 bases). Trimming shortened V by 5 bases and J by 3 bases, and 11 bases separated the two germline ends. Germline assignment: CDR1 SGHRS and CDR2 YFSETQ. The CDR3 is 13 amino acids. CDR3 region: CASRSGQHYGYTF. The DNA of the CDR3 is TGCGCCAGCAGGTCGGGACAACACTATGGCTACACCTTC. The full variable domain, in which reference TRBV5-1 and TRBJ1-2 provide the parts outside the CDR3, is KAGVTQTPRYLIKTRGQQVTLSCSPISGHRSVSWYQQTPGQGLQFLFEYFSETQRNKGNFPGRFSGRQFSNSRSEMNVSTLELGDSALYLCASRSGQHYGYTFGSGTRLTVV.

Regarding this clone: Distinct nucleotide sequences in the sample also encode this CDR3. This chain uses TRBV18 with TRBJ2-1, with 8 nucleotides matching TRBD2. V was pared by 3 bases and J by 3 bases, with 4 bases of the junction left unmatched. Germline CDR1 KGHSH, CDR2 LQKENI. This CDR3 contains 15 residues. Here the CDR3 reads CASSPGRGVYNEQFF. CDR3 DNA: TGTGCCAGCTCACCTGGGCGGGGGGTCTACAATGAGCAGTTCTTC.

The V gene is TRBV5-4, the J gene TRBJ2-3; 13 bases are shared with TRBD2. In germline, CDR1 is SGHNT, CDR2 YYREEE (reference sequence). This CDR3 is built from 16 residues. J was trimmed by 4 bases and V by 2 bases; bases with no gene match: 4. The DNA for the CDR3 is TGTGCCAGCAGCTTACTAGCGGGGGGGCCCTCAGATACGCAGTATTTT. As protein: CASSLLAGGPSDTQYF.

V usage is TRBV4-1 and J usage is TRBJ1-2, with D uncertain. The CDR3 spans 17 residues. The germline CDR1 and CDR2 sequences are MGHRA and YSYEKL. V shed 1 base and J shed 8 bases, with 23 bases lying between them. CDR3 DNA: TGCGCCAGCAGCCAAGTTAGAGTAGTAGGCAGGAGAGGGGGCTACACCTTC. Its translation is CASSQVRVVGRRGGYTF.

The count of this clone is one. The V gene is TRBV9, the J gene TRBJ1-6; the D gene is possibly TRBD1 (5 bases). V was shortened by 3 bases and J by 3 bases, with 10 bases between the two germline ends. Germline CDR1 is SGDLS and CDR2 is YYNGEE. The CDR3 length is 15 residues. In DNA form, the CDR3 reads TGTGCCAGCAGCGCCGCAGGGCGCTATAATTCACCCCTCCACTTT. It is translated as CASSAAGRYNSPLHF. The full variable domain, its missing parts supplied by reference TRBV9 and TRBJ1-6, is DSGVTQTPKHLITATGQRVTLRCSPRSGDLSVYWYQQSLDQGLQFLIQYYNGEERAKGNILERFSAQQFPDLHSELNLSSLELGDSALYFCASSAAGRYNSPLHFGNGTRLTVT.

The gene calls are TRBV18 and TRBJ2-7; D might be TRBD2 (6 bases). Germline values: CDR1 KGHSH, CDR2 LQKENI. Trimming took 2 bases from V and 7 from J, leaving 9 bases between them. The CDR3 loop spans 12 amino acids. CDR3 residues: CASSPTGGEQYF. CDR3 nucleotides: TGTGCCAGCTCACCAACCGGAGGGGAGCAGTACTTC.